This record looks at one T cell receptor (beta chain) sequence and its context. Original analysis: Scientists estimated how many nucleated cells there were by amplifying reference gene primers. Clones were read by immunoSEQ multiplex PCR, and TCRdb kept only the in-frame ones, dropping some. V, J and clone size reflect that table, while D and trimming were determined from the DNA. Among about 110,000 clones listed, around 90% were seen once. The sample comes from a study of blood T cell repertoires in COVID-19. Study in general: Acute-phase and convalescent COVID-19 samples originated in the United States, Italy and Spain. PBMCs, B-cell-depleted T cells, or T cells were the source of the cDNA or gDNA that made up the material.

The sequence was collected from a human donor in a cohort sampled during active COVID-19. Source material: peripheral blood.

The DNA for the CDR3 is TGTGCCAGCAGCTTAGGCGGGGTGTGGGACGAGCAGTACTTC. It encodes CASSLGGVWDEQYF. The chain recombines TRBV7-2 with TRBJ2-7; tentative D call: TRBD2 (6 bases). Germline V gene lookup returns CDR1 SGHTA and CDR2 FQGNSA. The CDR3 extends over 14 amino acids. The V gene lost 1 base and the J gene lost 5 bases, with 12 bases spanning the gap.